The clone carrying this T cell receptor (beta chain) was observed a few times. CDR3 length equals 14 residues. CDR1 is DFQATT and CDR2 is SNEGSKA in the germline V gene (reference sequence). The V end lost 3 bases, the J end lost 2 bases, and 8 bases lay between the germline ends. The data originate from a study of T cell repertoires in cytomegalovirus infection. TCRdb independently ran MiXCR on the reads; one entry per CDR3 protein. The sample includes around 180,000 distinct CDR3 sequences, roughly 19% of them seen just once. The rearrangement joins TRBV20-1 to TRBJ2-6; D perhaps matches TRBD1 (5 bases). The receptor was derived from a human donor in good health (CMV status not recorded). Some clones in this sample may be carry-over from other donors' samples. Sequencing was done on a sample of PBMCs. CDR3 in DNA: TGCAGTGCTAGTTCAGGGCCTGGGGCCAACGTCCTGACTTTC. Protein product: CSASSGPGANVLTF.